This T cell receptor beta chain was found in a study of blood T cell repertoires in COVID-19. Overall study context: PBMCs, B-cell-depleted T cells, or T cells provided the cDNA or gDNA that made up the material.

In the original processing: By means of reference gene primer amplification, nucleated cell counts were estimated. Generated by immunoSEQ multiplex PCR, the TCRdb table keeps only in-frame clones and is missing some. The DNA was the basis for D and trimming; V, J and clone size are from that table. The sample has 200,000 to 300,000 clones; 88% are singletons. Study members were between roughly 18 and 89 years old and lived in some 26 US regions. Researchers sorted participants into cohorts using their self-reported clinical history. V lost 4 bases and J 2 bases, leaving 15 bases between the germline ends. The CDR3 totals 16 residues. Germline CDR1 ENHRY, CDR2 SYGVKD. This clone occurred a few times.

The V and J genes are TRBV10-3 and TRBJ1-5; TRBD1 might be the D (6 bases). The receptor was isolated from a woman between 35 and 50 years old with acute COVID-19. The sequenced sample was PBMCs or T cells enriched from blood (not recorded which). CDR3 residues: CAISGVRGAGNQPQHF. The CDR3 region has the DNA TGTGCCATCAGTGGTGTACGGGGGGCTGGCAATCAGCCCCAGCATTTT.